Presented here are 13 T cell receptor beta chains from one specimen sequenced in a study of OX40 agonist ivuxolimab in advanced cancers. Measured with immunoSEQ multiplex PCR; TCRdb has only the in-frame clones, and not every one. The table includes approximately 82,000 clones, over 85% detected once. The sequences come from CD4+ or CD8+ T cells sorted from blood, collected in a trial of the OX40 agonist ivuxolimab. Receptors were obtained from an adult with an advanced solid tumor such as melanoma, head and neck, liver or kidney cancer.

The rearrangement joins TRBV6-4 to TRBJ2-2, with D perhaps being TRBD1 or TRBD2 (5 bases each). The CDR3 covers 16 residues. Trimming stripped 6 bases from V and 1 base from J, with 15 bases between. CDR1 MRHNA and CDR2 SNTAGT come from the germline V gene. This CDR3 reads CASSPEGTVNTGELFF. In nucleotides, the CDR3 is TGTGCCAGCAGCCCCGAAGGGACGGTGAACACCGGGGAGCTGTTTTTT.

This chain connects TRBV7-3 to TRBJ1-2; 10 bases map to TRBD1. V dropped 5 bases and J dropped 3; count of bases not matched to a gene: 6. This CDR3 has 15 amino acids. Germline V gene sequence: CDR1 SGHTA, CDR2 FQGTGA. The chain's CDR3 is CASSPTGQGDYGYTF. The CDR3 DNA reads as TGTGCCAGCAGCCCCACCGGACAGGGGGACTATGGCTACACCTTC.

Here the CDR3 DNA reads TGTGCCAGCAGCCGGACAGGCTCCTCTGGAAACACCATATATTTT. Amino acids: CASSRTGSSGNTIYF. This rearrangement joins TRBV5-5 to TRBJ1-3, with TRBD1 matching over 7 bases. Germline-derived CDR1 and CDR2 are SGHKS and YYEKEE (reference sequence). After removal of 4 bases from V and 0 bases from J, the junction contained 4 bases not matched to a gene. The CDR3 sequence is 15 residues long.

The rearrangement links TRBV27 to TRBJ2-2; perhaps TRBD2 as D (6 bases). The V end was cut by 5 bases, the J end by 3 bases, with 16 bases between. Germline V gene lookup returns CDR1 MNHEY and CDR2 SMNVEV (reference sequence). CDR3 length: 16 amino acids. The CDR3 DNA follows: TGTGCCAGCAGTCCCTTAGAGGGGAGGCACACCGGGGAGCTGTTTTTT. Its translation: CASSPLEGRHTGELFF.

This chain connects TRBV11-2 to TRBJ2-5; D not certain. The germline gives CDR1 SGHAT, CDR2 FQNNGV. The CDR3 consists of 12 residues. The V end was cut by 1 base, the J end by 9 bases, with 9 bases between. In DNA form, the CDR3 reads TGTGCCAGCAGCTTAGGCTCAGTCGCCCAGTACTTC. As protein: CASSLGSVAQYF.

V and J are TRBV18 and TRBJ2-7; TRBD1 aligns across 10 bases. The V gene's germline CDR1 is KGHSH and CDR2 LQKENI. There are 14 residues in the CDR3. V trimming: 3 bases; J trimming: 4 bases; junction bases outside the gene matches: 3. The chain's CDR3 is CASSPGTGEYEQYF. Here the CDR3 DNA reads TGTGCCAGCTCACCGGGGACAGGGGAATACGAGCAGTACTTC.

The chain links TRBV7-3 to TRBJ2-1, with TRBD2 matching over 14 bases. The CDR3 has 17 residues. Germline V gene data show CDR1 as SGHTA and CDR2 as FQGTGA. V was pared by 4 bases and J by 3 bases, with 5 bases of the junction left unmatched. The CDR3 DNA reads TGTGCCAGCAGCTCCCGACTAGCGGGAGGGCTCTACAATGAGCAGTTCTTC. Translation: CASSSRLAGGLYNEQFF. The variable domain in full, completed from reference TRBV7-3 and TRBJ2-1, reads GAGVSQTPSNKVTEKGKYVELRCDPISGHTALYWYRQSLGQGPEFLIYFQGTGAADDSGLPNDRFFAVRPEGSVSTLKIQRTERGDSAVYLCASSSRLAGGLYNEQFFGPGTRLTVL.

This rearrangement joins TRBV30 to TRBJ1-6; 7 positions match TRBD1. Germline CDR1 and CDR2: GTSNPN and SVGIG (reference sequence). This CDR3 contains 14 residues. V was clipped by 2 bases and J by 7 bases; unmatched bases: 5. CDR3 bases: TGTGCCTGGAGTCGGGCAGGGGGGAATTCACCCCTCCACTTT. Translated, it gives CAWSRAGGNSPLHF.

V and J are TRBV6-1 and TRBJ1-2; D is possibly TRBD1 (5 bases). CDR3 length: 15 amino acids. Germline lookup yields CDR1 MNHNS and CDR2 SASEGT. V was shortened by 4 bases and J by 6 bases, with 18 bases between the two germline ends. CDR3 bases: TGTGCCAGCAGTGGGGGAAGTCGGGGGACTAATGGCTACACCTTC. Translating it yields CASSGGSRGTNGYTF.

This clone was counted a single time. The chain uses TRBV7-9 and TRBJ1-4; 7 positions match TRBD1. Trimming removed 3 bases from V and 0 bases from J; junction bases left unmatched: 4. The CDR3 is made up of 16 amino acids. Germline V gives CDR1 SEHNR, CDR2 FQNEAQ (reference sequence). The CDR3 DNA reads as TGTGCCAGCAGCTTCGGGACAGTTGCAACTAATGAAAAACTGTTTTTT. It yields the protein CASSFGTVATNEKLFF.

V is TRBV10-1 and J is TRBJ2-2; 9 nucleotides line up with TRBD2. Trimming removed 7 bases from V and 4 bases from J; junction bases left unmatched: 1. The CDR3 spans 13 residues. Germline V lookup: CDR1 WNHNN, CDR2 SYGVQD (reference sequence). Here the CDR3 DNA reads TGCGCCAGCAAAGCGGGGGGCACCGGGGAGCTGTTTTTT. The encoded protein is CASKAGGTGELFF.

The chain has TRBV19 and TRBJ2-1, with no clear D. V shed 7 bases and J shed 4 bases, with 5 bases lying between them. CDR1 and CDR2 from the germline V gene are LNHDA and SQIVND (reference sequence). The CDR3 runs 11 residues. DNA of the CDR3: TGTGCCAGTAAATTTTACAATGAGCAGTTCTTC. Protein sequence: CASKFYNEQFF.

This rearrangement joins TRBV2 to TRBJ2-2, with TRBD2 as a possible D gene (7 bases). Trimming cost V 2 bases and J 4 bases, with 20 bases left between them. Germline V gene sequence: CDR1 SNHLY, CDR2 FYNNEI. This CDR3 has 18 residues. DNA of the CDR3: TGTGCCAGCAGTGAAATGGGGGGGCTTCGAGGAATCACCGGGGAGCTGTTTTTT. This translates into CASSEMGGLRGITGELFF.